These T cell receptor beta chains were read from a single sample in a study of blood T cell repertoires in COVID-19. Clones were sequenced by immunoSEQ multiplex PCR, and TCRdb holds only the in-frame ones, with some missing. The repertoire holds 150,000 or so clones, with 80% to 90% as singletons. Specimen: peripheral blood. The source of these receptors is a woman aged 40 to 50 with acute or convalescent COVID-19. Each CDR3 is given with its conserved first and last residue. Each record gives: J gene, CDR3 length, V gene, clone size, D gene, CDR3 protein, CDR3 DNA. A D gene is named only where the DNA matches it firmly. Clone size is shown for a subset of rows, as once, few, many or a class of expanded clone.

j_call: TRBJ2-3
cdr3_length: 14
v_call: TRBV5-4
clone_size: NA
d_call: NA
cdr3_aa: CASSLVRGTDTQYF
cdr3_nt: TGTGCCAGCAGCTTGGTACGGGGCACAGATACGCAGTATTTT

j_call: TRBJ2-7
cdr3_length: 13
v_call: TRBV30
clone_size: NA
d_call: TRBD1
cdr3_aa: CAWNSGQGYEQYF
cdr3_nt: TGTGCCTGGAATTCGGGACAGGGCTACGAGCAGTACTTC

j_call: TRBJ2-3
cdr3_length: 15
v_call: TRBV5-1
clone_size: NA
d_call: TRBD2
cdr3_aa: CASSLMGGSPDTQYF
cdr3_nt: TGCGCCAGCAGCTTGATGGGCGGGAGCCCAGATACGCAGTATTTT

j_call: TRBJ2-7
cdr3_length: 15
v_call: TRBV6-5
clone_size: NA
d_call: TRBD1
cdr3_aa: CASSYGIGGFDEQYF
cdr3_nt: TGTGCCAGCAGTTACGGCATAGGGGGCTTCGACGAGCAGTACTTC

j_call: TRBJ1-4
cdr3_length: 15
v_call: TRBV7-9
clone_size: NA
d_call: NA
cdr3_aa: CASSLLVGGNEKLFF
cdr3_nt: TGTGCCAGCAGCCTTTTAGTGGGGGGGAATGAAAAACTGTTTTTT

j_call: TRBJ1-2
cdr3_length: 14
v_call: TRBV6-6
clone_size: once
d_call: TRBD1
cdr3_aa: CASSPGQEQYGYTF
cdr3_nt: TGTGCCAGCAGCCCAGGACAGGAGCAGTATGGCTACACCTTC

j_call: TRBJ1-1
cdr3_length: 11
v_call: TRBV5-1
clone_size: NA
d_call: NA
cdr3_aa: CASSLGGEAFF
cdr3_nt: TGCGCCAGCAGCCTAGGTGGTGAAGCTTTCTTT

j_call: TRBJ1-2
cdr3_length: 17
v_call: TRBV25-1
clone_size: NA
d_call: NA
cdr3_aa: CASSGGSGTRAEYGYTF
cdr3_nt: TGTGCCAGCAGCGGAGGATCCGGGACAAGGGCTGAATATGGCTACACCTTC

j_call: TRBJ1-1
cdr3_length: 15
v_call: TRBV5-6
clone_size: NA
d_call: TRBD1
cdr3_aa: CASSGRTGWNTEAFF
cdr3_nt: TGTGCCAGCAGCGGAAGGACAGGGTGGAACACTGAAGCTTTCTTT

j_call: TRBJ2-1
cdr3_length: 12
v_call: TRBV4-1
clone_size: NA
d_call: TRBD1
cdr3_aa: CASSQDRYEQFF
cdr3_nt: TGCGCCAGCAGCCAGGACAGGTATGAGCAGTTCTTC

j_call: TRBJ1-5
cdr3_length: 12
v_call: TRBV28
clone_size: few
d_call: NA
cdr3_aa: CASKINNQPQHF
cdr3_nt: TGTGCCAGCAAAATTAACAATCAGCCCCAGCATTTT

j_call: TRBJ1-1
cdr3_length: 14
v_call: TRBV5-1
clone_size: few
d_call: TRBD1
cdr3_aa: CASSTGQGNTEAFF
cdr3_nt: TGCGCCAGCAGCACGGGACAGGGGAACACTGAAGCTTTCTTT

j_call: TRBJ1-5
cdr3_length: 13
v_call: TRBV28
clone_size: NA
d_call: NA
cdr3_aa: CASQTGDGQPQHF
cdr3_nt: TGTGCCAGCCAAACGGGGGACGGTCAGCCCCAGCATTTT

j_call: TRBJ1-5
cdr3_length: 15
v_call: TRBV2
clone_size: NA
d_call: NA
cdr3_aa: CASSSPDNSNQPQHF
cdr3_nt: TGTGCCAGCAGTTCTCCAGATAATAGCAATCAGCCCCAGCATTTT

j_call: TRBJ1-5
cdr3_length: 14
v_call: TRBV28
clone_size: NA
d_call: TRBD1
cdr3_aa: CASSTGQFHQPQHF
cdr3_nt: TGTGCCAGCAGTACGGGACAGTTTCATCAGCCCCAGCATTTT

j_call: TRBJ2-5
cdr3_length: 15
v_call: TRBV27
clone_size: NA
d_call: NA
cdr3_aa: CASSPQGGVSGTQYF
cdr3_nt: TGTGCCAGCAGTCCCCAAGGCGGGGTGAGTGGGACCCAGTACTTC

j_call: TRBJ2-1
cdr3_length: 16
v_call: TRBV3-1/TRBV3-2
clone_size: NA
d_call: TRBD2
cdr3_aa: CASSQAGTSGMVEQFF
cdr3_nt: TGTGCCAGCAGCCAGGCCGGGACTAGCGGGATGGTTGAGCAGTTCTTC

j_call: TRBJ1-2
cdr3_length: 15
v_call: TRBV19
clone_size: NA
d_call: NA
cdr3_aa: CASSIPGVGNYGYTF
cdr3_nt: TGTGCCAGTAGTATACCGGGGGTCGGTAACTATGGCTACACCTTC

j_call: TRBJ2-7
cdr3_length: 15
v_call: TRBV6-5
clone_size: NA
d_call: TRBD1
cdr3_aa: CASSSGGTGNYEQYF
cdr3_nt: TGTGCCAGCAGTTCCGGTGGGACAGGGAACTACGAGCAGTACTTC

j_call: TRBJ2-1
cdr3_length: 15
v_call: TRBV9
clone_size: NA
d_call: NA
cdr3_aa: CASSVTGTYYNEQFF
cdr3_nt: TGTGCCAGCAGCGTCACCGGGACTTACTACAATGAGCAGTTCTTC

j_call: TRBJ2-1
cdr3_length: 14
v_call: TRBV3-1/TRBV3-2
clone_size: once
d_call: TRBD2
cdr3_aa: CASSTSGTYNEQFF
cdr3_nt: TGTGCCAGCAGCACTAGCGGAACCTACAATGAGCAGTTCTTC

j_call: TRBJ1-2
cdr3_length: 16
v_call: TRBV7-7
clone_size: NA
d_call: NA
cdr3_aa: CASNYPTRGVDYGYTF
cdr3_nt: TGTGCCAGCAACTATCCTACTCGGGGGGTTGACTATGGCTACACCTTC

j_call: TRBJ2-1
cdr3_length: 17
v_call: TRBV18
clone_size: NA
d_call: TRBD2
cdr3_aa: CASSPSSSGITYNEQFF
cdr3_nt: TGTGCCAGCTCACCTTCGTCCAGCGGGATCACCTACAATGAGCAGTTCTTC

j_call: TRBJ2-3
cdr3_length: 15
v_call: TRBV6-5
clone_size: NA
d_call: NA
cdr3_aa: CASNPSRQATDTQYF
cdr3_nt: TGTGCCAGCAACCCCAGTCGACAGGCTACAGATACGCAGTATTTT

j_call: TRBJ1-3
cdr3_length: 16
v_call: TRBV11-2
clone_size: once
d_call: TRBD1
cdr3_aa: CASSSWDRGLLDTIYF
cdr3_nt: TGTGCCAGCAGCTCTTGGGACAGGGGGTTGTTGGACACCATATATTTT

j_call: TRBJ2-2
cdr3_length: 17
v_call: TRBV7-3
clone_size: NA
d_call: TRBD1
cdr3_aa: CASSLWALGQGYGELFF
cdr3_nt: TGTGCCAGCAGCTTATGGGCCCTAGGACAGGGGTACGGGGAGCTGTTTTTT

j_call: TRBJ1-4
cdr3_length: 14
v_call: TRBV18
clone_size: NA
d_call: TRBD1
cdr3_aa: CASFSTGAGEKLFF
cdr3_nt: TGTGCCAGCTTCTCCACAGGGGCTGGTGAAAAACTGTTTTTT